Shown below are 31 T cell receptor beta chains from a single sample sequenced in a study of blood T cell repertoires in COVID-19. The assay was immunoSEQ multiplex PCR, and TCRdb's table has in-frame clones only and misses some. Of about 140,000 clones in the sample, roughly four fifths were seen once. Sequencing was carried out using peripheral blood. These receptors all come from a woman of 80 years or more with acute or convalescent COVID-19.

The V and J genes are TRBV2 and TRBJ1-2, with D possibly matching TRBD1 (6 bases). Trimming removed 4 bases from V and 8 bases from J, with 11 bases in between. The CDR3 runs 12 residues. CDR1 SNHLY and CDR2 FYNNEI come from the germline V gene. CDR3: CASSGQGRGYTF. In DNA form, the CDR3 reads TGTGCCAGCAGTGGGCAGGGGAGAGGCTACACCTTC.

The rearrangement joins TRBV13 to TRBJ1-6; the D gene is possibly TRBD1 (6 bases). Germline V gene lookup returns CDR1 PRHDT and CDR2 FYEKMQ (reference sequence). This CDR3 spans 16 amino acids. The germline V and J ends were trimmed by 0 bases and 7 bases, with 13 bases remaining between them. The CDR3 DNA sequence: TGTGCCAGCAGCTTAGGACAGGGTATGGGGAATTCACCCCTCCACTTT. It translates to CASSLGQGMGNSPLHF.

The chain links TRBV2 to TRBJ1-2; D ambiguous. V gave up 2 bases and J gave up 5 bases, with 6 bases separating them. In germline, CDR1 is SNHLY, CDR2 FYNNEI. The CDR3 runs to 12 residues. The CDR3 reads CASSEPQYGYTF. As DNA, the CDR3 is TGTGCCAGCAGTGAACCCCAATATGGCTACACCTTC.

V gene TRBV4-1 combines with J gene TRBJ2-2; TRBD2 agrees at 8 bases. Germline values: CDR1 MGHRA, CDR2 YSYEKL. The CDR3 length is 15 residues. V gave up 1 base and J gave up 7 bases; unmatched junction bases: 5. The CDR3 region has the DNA TGCGCCAGCAGCCAAGTCGGGGGGGTCGGCGGGGAGCTGTTTTTT. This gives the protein CASSQVGGVGGELFF.

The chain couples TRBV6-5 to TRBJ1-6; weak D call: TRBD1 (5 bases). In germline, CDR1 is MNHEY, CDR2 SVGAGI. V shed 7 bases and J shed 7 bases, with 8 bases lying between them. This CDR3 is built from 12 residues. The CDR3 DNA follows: TGTGCCAGCAACCGACAGAATTCACCCCTCCACTTT. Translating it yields CASNRQNSPLHF.

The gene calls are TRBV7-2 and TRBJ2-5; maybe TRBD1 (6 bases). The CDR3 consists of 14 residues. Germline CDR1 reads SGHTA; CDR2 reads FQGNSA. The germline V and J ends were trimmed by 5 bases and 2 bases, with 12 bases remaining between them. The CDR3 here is CASSPDRFQETQYF. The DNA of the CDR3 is TGTGCCAGCAGCCCGGACAGATTTCAAGAGACCCAGTACTTC. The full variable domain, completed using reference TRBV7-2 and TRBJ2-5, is GAGVSQSPSNKVTEKGKDVELRCDPISGHTALYWYRQSLGQGLEFLIYFQGNSAPDKSGLPSDRFSAERTGGSVSTLTIQRTQQEDSAVYLCASSPDRFQETQYFGPGTRLLVL.

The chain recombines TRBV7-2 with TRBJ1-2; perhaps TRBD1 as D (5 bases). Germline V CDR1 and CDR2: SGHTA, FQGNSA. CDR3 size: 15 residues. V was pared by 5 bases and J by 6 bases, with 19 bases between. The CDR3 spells CASSQQPTGTHGYTF. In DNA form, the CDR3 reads TGTGCCAGCAGCCAACAACCCACAGGAACCCATGGCTACACCTTC.

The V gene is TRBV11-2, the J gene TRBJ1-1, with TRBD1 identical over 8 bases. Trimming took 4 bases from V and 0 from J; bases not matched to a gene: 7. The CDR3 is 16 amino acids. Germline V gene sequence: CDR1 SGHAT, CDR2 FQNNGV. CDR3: CASSSPYRGMNTEAFF. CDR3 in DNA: TGTGCCAGCAGCTCCCCGTACAGGGGGATGAACACTGAAGCTTTCTTT.

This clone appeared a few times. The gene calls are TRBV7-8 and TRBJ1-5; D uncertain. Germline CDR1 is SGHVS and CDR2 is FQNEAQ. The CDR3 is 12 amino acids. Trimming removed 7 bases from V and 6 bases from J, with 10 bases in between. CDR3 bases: TGTGCCAGCACCCCTCTGAGTCAGCCCCAGCATTTT. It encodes CASTPLSQPQHF.

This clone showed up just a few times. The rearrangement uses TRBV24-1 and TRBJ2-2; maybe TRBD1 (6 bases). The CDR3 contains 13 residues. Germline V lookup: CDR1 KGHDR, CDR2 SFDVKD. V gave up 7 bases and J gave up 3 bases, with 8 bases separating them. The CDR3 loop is CATRDSHTGELFF. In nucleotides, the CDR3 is TGTGCCACCAGGGACAGCCACACCGGGGAGCTGTTTTTT.

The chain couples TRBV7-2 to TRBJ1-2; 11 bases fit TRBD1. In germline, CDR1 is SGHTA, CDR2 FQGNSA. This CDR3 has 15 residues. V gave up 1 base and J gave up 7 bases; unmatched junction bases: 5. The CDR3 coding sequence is TGTGCCAGCAGCTTAGAGGGACAGGGGGTCTCTGGCTACACCTTC. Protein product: CASSLEGQGVSGYTF.

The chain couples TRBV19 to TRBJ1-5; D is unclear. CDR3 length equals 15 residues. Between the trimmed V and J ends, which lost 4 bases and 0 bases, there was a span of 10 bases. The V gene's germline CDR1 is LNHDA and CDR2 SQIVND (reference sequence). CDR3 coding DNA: TGTGCCAGTAGTACCGGCGGGTATAGCAATCAGCCCCAGCATTTT. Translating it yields CASSTGGYSNQPQHF.

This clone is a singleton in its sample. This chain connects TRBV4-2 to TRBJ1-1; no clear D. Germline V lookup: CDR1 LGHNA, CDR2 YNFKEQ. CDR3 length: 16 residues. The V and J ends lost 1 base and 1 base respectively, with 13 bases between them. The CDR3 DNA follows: TGTGCCAGCAGCCAAGTTAGCATCCTCGGGAACACTGAAGCTTTCTTT. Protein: CASSQVSILGNTEAFF.

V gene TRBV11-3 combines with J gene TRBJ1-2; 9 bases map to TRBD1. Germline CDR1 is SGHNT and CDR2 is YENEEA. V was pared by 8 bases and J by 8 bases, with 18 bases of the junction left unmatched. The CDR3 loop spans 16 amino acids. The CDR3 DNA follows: TGTGCCAGCGGTCTTCCACGGGGCCGGACAGGGGAAGGCTACACCTTC. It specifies CASGLPRGRTGEGYTF.

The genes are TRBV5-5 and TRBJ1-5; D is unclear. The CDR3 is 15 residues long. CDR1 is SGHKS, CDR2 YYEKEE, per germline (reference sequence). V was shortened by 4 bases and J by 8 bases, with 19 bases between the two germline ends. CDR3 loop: CASSDRGRSSEPQHF. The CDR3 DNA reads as TGTGCCAGCAGCGATAGAGGGAGGTCTAGTGAGCCCCAGCATTTT.

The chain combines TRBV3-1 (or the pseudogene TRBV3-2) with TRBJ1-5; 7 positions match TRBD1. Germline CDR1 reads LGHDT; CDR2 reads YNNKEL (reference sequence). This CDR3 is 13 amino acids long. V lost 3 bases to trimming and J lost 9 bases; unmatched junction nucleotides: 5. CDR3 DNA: TGTGCCAGCAGCCAGGCAGGGGGAGGGCCCCAGCATTTT. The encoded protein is CASSQAGGGPQHF.

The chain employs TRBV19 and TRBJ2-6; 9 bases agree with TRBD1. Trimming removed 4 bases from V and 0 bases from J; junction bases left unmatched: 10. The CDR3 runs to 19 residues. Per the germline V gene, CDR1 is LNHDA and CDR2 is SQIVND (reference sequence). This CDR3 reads CASSTRDRAAFSGANVLTF. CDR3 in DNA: TGTGCCAGTAGTACGCGGGACAGGGCAGCCTTCTCTGGGGCCAACGTCCTGACTTTC.

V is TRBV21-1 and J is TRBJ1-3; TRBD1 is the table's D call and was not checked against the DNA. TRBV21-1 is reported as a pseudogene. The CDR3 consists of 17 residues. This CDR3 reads CASSKARSQGAGNTIYF. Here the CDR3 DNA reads TGTGCCAGCAGCAAAGCGCGGAGCCAGGGGGCGGGAAACACCATATATTTT.

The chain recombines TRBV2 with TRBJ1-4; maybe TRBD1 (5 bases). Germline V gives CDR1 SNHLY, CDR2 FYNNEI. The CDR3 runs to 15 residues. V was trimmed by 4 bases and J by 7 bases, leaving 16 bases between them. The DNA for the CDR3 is TGTGCCAGCAGTGTTGAAAGACCGGGGGTTGAAAAACTGTTTTTT. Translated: CASSVERPGVEKLFF.

This CDR3 is CASSPGTGGALAFF. The CDR3 nucleotides read TGCGCCAGCAGCCCCGGGACAGGGGGGGCTCTAGCTTTCTTT. The chain has TRBV5-1 and TRBJ1-1; 11 nucleotides match TRBD1. The CDR3 is made up of 14 amino acids. V lost 4 bases to trimming and J lost 10 bases; unmatched junction nucleotides: 9. Per the germline V gene, CDR1 is SGHRS and CDR2 is YFSETQ.

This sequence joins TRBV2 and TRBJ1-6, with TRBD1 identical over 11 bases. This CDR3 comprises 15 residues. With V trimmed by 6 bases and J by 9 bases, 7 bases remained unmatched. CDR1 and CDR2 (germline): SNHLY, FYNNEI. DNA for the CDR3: TGTGCCAGCAGCCGGACAGGGGGCATCGGTTCACCCCTCCACTTT. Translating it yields CASSRTGGIGSPLHF.

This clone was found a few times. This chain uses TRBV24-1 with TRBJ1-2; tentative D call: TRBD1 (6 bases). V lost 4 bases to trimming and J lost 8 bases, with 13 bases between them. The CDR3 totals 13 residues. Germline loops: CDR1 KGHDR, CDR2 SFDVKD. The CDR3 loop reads CATSEPGQVGYTF. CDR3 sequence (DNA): TGTGCCACCAGTGAACCGGGACAAGTGGGCTACACCTTC.

DNA of the CDR3: TGTGCCAGCAGTCCCATCGTTTTAGCGGGTGCCTACGAGCAGTACTTC. This gives the protein CASSPIVLAGAYEQYF. This chain joins TRBV28 and TRBJ2-7; 7 positions match TRBD2. The CDR3 contains 16 residues. Germline CDR1 and CDR2: MDHEN and SYDVKM. V shed 5 bases, J shed 2 bases, and the junction held 12 bases outside the gene matches.

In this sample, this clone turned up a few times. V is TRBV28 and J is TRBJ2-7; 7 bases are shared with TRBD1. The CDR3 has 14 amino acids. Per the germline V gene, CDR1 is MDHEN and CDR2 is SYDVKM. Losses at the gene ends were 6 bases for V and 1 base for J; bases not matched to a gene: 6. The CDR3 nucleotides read TGTGCCAGCAGAAATACAGGGGCGTCCTACGAGCAGTACTTC. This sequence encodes CASRNTGASYEQYF.

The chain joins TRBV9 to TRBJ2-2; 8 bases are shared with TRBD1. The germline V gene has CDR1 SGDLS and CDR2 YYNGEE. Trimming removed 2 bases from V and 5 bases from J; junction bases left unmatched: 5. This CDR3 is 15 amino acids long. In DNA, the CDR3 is TGTGCCAGCAGCGTCTCCCACAGGGGGACCGGGGAGCTGTTTTTT. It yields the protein CASSVSHRGTGELFF.

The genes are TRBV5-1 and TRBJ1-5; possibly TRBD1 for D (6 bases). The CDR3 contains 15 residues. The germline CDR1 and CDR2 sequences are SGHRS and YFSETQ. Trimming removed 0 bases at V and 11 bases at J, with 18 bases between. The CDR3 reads CASSLAGTLNEAQHF. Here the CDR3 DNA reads TGCGCCAGCAGCTTGGCCGGGACACTAAATGAGGCCCAGCATTTT.

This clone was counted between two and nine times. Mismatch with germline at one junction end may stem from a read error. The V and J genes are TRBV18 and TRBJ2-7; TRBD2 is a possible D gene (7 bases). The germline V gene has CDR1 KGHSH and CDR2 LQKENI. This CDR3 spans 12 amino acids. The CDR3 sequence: CASSPEGGERYF. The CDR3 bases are TGTGCCAGCTCACCAGAAGGGGGGGAGCGGTACTTC.

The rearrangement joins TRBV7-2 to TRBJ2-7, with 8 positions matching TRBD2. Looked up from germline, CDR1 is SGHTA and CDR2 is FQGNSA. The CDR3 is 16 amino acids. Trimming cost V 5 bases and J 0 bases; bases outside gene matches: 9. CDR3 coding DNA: TGTGCCAGCAGCCCGACTAGCGACGGGAGCTCCTACGAGCAGTACTTC. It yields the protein CASSPTSDGSSYEQYF. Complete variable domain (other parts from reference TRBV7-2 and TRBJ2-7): GAGVSQSPSNKVTEKGKDVELRCDPISGHTALYWYRQSLGQGLEFLIYFQGNSAPDKSGLPSDRFSAERTGGSVSTLTIQRTQQEDSAVYLCASSPTSDGSSYEQYFGPGTRLTVT.

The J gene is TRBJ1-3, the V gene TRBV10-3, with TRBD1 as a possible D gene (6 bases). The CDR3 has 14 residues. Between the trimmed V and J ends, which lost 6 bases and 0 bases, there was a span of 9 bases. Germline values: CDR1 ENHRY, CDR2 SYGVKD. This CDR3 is CAIRGASSGNTIYF. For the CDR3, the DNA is TGTGCCATCAGGGGGGCTAGCTCTGGAAACACCATATATTTT.

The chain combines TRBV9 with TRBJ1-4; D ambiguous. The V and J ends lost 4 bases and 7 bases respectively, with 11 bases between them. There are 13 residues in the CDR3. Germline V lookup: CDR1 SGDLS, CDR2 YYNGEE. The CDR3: CASSSSRGEKLFF. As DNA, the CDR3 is TGTGCCAGCAGCTCCTCCCGCGGTGAAAAACTGTTTTTT.

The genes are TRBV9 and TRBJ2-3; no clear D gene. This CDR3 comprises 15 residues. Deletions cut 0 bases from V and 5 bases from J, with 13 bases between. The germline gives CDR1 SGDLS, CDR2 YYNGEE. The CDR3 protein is CASSVGAILGDTQYF. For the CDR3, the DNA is TGTGCCAGCAGCGTAGGCGCAATACTCGGAGATACGCAGTATTTT.